These T cell receptor beta chains were read from a single sample in a study of cytomegalovirus exposure and HLA in healthy donors. Using immunoSEQ multiplex PCR, the repertoire was profiled, and TCRdb retains in-frame clones only, with some absent. The sample lists about 150,000 clones; about 68% were seen once. Sequences were obtained from PBMCs. These receptors were collected from a man aged 18 to 29 in good health and CMV-seronegative. Both conserved end residues are part of each CDR3. The D gene is left open where the match is weak. Clone size, where shown, is once, few, many, or a class for clones that have expanded.

j_call	clone_size	d_call	v_call	cdr3_aa	cdr3_nt
TRBJ2-1	-	TRBD2	TRBV10-2	CASRSPAAGVGLAGKESSYNEQFF	TGCGCCAGCAGATCCCCGGCGGCCGGGGTAGGCCTAGCGGGAAAAGAAAGCTCCTACAATGAGCAGTTCTTC
TRBJ1-2	once	-	TRBV7-8	CASSLVQGRTNYGYTF	TGTGCCAGCAGCTTAGTTCAGGGCAGAACTAACTATGGCTACACCTTC
TRBJ1-4	few	-	TRBV6-6	CASSYNRAGNEKLFF	TGTGCCAGCAGTTACAACAGGGCTGGTAATGAAAAACTGTTTTTT
TRBJ1-1	-	-	TRBV30	CAWSVRGRGDTEAFF	TGTGCCTGGAGTGTCAGGGGCCGGGGGGACACTGAAGCTTTCTTT
TRBJ2-1	-	TRBD2	TRBV10-3	CAISEVGLAGLSSYNEQFF	TGTGCCATCAGTGAGGTTGGACTAGCGGGGCTGAGCTCCTACAATGAGCAGTTCTTC
TRBJ2-2	-	TRBD2	TRBV6-6	CASSYSRELTGELFF	TGTGCCAGCAGTTACTCGCGGGAGCTCACCGGGGAGCTGTTTTTT
TRBJ2-7	-	-	TRBV19	CASGLGAYEQYF	TGTGCCAGTGGCCTCGGGGCCTACGAGCAGTACTTC
TRBJ2-2	-	TRBD2	TRBV10-3	CAISERGEAPTLGELFF	TGTGCCATCAGTGAGCGGGGGGAGGCCCCTACCCTCGGGGAGCTGTTTTTT
TRBJ2-7	-	TRBD1	TRBV2	CASRGQGAPYEQYF	TGTGCCAGCAGAGGACAGGGGGCCCCCTACGAGCAGTACTTC
TRBJ2-3	-	-	TRBV4-3	CASSQAGPGTQYF	TGCGCCAGCAGCCAGGCCGGACCGGGGACGCAGTATTTT
TRBJ2-1	-	-	TRBV5-4	CASSLGSQYQGGQFF	TGTGCCAGCAGCTTGGGGAGCCAATACCAGGGAGGGCAGTTCTTC
TRBJ2-2	-	-	TRBV5-8	CASSLARGHSLGELFF	TGTGCCAGCAGCTTGGCCCGGGGACATAGCCTGGGGGAGCTGTTTTTT
TRBJ2-1	-	TRBD2	TRBV28	CATSSTSGRIEQFF	TGTGCCACCTCCAGCACTAGCGGGAGGATTGAGCAGTTCTTC
TRBJ2-7	once	TRBD1	TRBV4-1	CASSQVQGVEPYEQYF	TGCGCCAGCAGCCAAGTTCAGGGGGTCGAGCCCTACGAGCAGTACTTC
TRBJ2-1	-	-	TRBV20-1	CSARDRGVRFF	TGCAGTGCTAGAGATCGGGGAGTGCGGTTCTTC
TRBJ2-1	-	-	TRBV6-4	CASSDGSYNEQFF	TGTGCCAGCAGTGACGGGAGCTACAATGAGCAGTTCTTC
TRBJ2-7	-	TRBD2	TRBV29-1	CSVATSGAYEQYF	TGCAGCGTGGCCACTAGCGGGGCTTACGAGCAGTACTTC
TRBJ1-4	-	-	TRBV27	CASGSGAREKLFF	TGTGCCAGCGGTTCAGGGGCCCGGGAAAAACTGTTTTTT
TRBJ2-2	-	-	TRBV6-1	CASSEPLHRPGELFF	TGTGCCAGCAGTGAACCCCTCCACAGGCCCGGGGAGCTGTTTTTT
TRBJ2-1	-	-	TRBV2	CASSKNGGGGNEQFF	TGTGCCAGCAGCAAAAACGGGGGAGGGGGCAATGAGCAGTTCTTC
TRBJ2-3	-	-	TRBV9	CASSVGGRTSTDTQYF	TGTGCCAGCAGCGTAGGAGGCAGAACATCCACAGATACGCAGTATTTT
TRBJ2-1	-	TRBD2	TRBV6-4	CASSPGTSGMDEQFF	TGTGCCAGCAGTCCTGGGACTAGCGGGATGGATGAGCAGTTCTTC
TRBJ2-5	-	TRBD1	TRBV6-5	CASRKGQGETQYF	TGTGCCAGCAGGAAGGGACAGGGAGAGACCCAGTACTTC
TRBJ1-3	-	-	TRBV25-1	CASSTRHRSGNTIYF	TGTGCCAGCAGTACCCGACACCGCTCTGGAAACACCATATATTTT
TRBJ2-3	-	TRBD2	TRBV18	CASSPLSGGGSTTDTQYF	TGTGCCAGCTCACCACTCTCGGGCGGGGGGAGCACCACAGATACGCAGTATTTT
TRBJ1-5	-	TRBD1	TRBV6-5	CASRMTGGNQPQHF	TGTGCCAGCAGGATGACAGGGGGGAATCAGCCCCAGCATTTT
TRBJ2-1	-	TRBD2	TRBV19	CASSPGLAGEGEQFF	TGTGCCAGTAGTCCTGGGCTCGCGGGAGAAGGGGAGCAGTTCTTC
TRBJ2-7	-	TRBD2	TRBV18	CASSRLAGVMDEQYF	TGTGCCAGCTCACGACTAGCGGGAGTGATGGACGAGCAGTACTTC
TRBJ2-7	-	-	TRBV14	CASSRQSVAGKGEQYF	TGTGCCAGCAGCCGCCAGTCAGTGGCGGGGAAGGGCGAGCAGTACTTC
TRBJ1-2	-	-	TRBV7-9	CSSSYDSNYGYTF	TGTTCCAGCAGCTACGACAGTAACTATGGCTACACCTTC
TRBJ2-7	-	-	TRBV7-2	CASSLNRADEQYF	TGTGCCAGCAGCTTAAACAGGGCCGACGAGCAGTACTTC
TRBJ2-7	once	TRBD1	TRBV2	CASSDPRDREPYEQYF	TGTGCCAGCAGTGATCCACGGGACAGGGAACCCTACGAGCAGTACTTC
TRBJ2-5	-	TRBD2	TRBV7-9	CASSSGAGDQETQYF	TGTGCCAGCAGCTCTGGGGCGGGAGACCAAGAGACCCAGTACTTC
TRBJ2-7	-	TRBD2	TRBV5-1	CASSFWREDYEQYF	TGCGCCAGCAGCTTTTGGCGGGAGGACTACGAGCAGTACTTC
TRBJ1-3	-	TRBD1	TRBV6-5	CASSLTGTGGNTIYF	TGTGCCAGCAGTTTAACCGGGACAGGGGGAAACACCATATATTTT
TRBJ2-3	-	TRBD2	TRBV19	CASSQSSSGSADTQYF	TGTGCCAGTAGTCAATCCTCTAGCGGGAGCGCAGATACGCAGTATTTT
TRBJ2-1	-	-	TRBV7-2	CASSPDWSGPYNEQFF	TGTGCCAGCAGCCCGGACTGGAGCGGGCCTTACAATGAGCAGTTCTTC
TRBJ2-3	-	TRBD1	TRBV10-3	CAITEDRGSTDTQYF	TGTGCCATCACCGAGGACAGGGGGAGCACAGATACGCAGTATTTT
TRBJ2-7	-	TRBD2	TRBV5-1	CASSLYSGSYEQYF	TGCGCCAGCAGCTTATATAGCGGGAGCTACGAGCAGTACTTC
TRBJ2-3	-	-	TRBV28	CASSLSLGSPGDTDTQYF	TGTGCCAGCAGTCTGTCCTTAGGGTCTCCGGGGGACACAGATACGCAGTATTTT
TRBJ2-7	-	-	TRBV5-1	CASSLVFQGNNEQYF	TGCGCCAGCAGCTTGGTGTTCCAGGGGAACAACGAGCAGTACTTC
TRBJ2-7	few	-	TRBV4-1	CASSQVDLGLPSYEQYF	TGCGCCAGCAGCCAAGTCGACTTAGGACTACCCTCCTACGAGCAGTACTTC
TRBJ2-1	-	TRBD2	TRBV5-4	CASRPMGGRANEQFF	TGTGCCAGCAGGCCGATGGGCGGGAGGGCTAATGAGCAGTTCTTC
TRBJ1-5	-	-	TRBV2	CASSDSGRSYSNQPQHF	TGTGCCAGCAGTGATTCAGGCAGAAGCTATAGCAATCAGCCCCAGCATTTT
TRBJ2-2	-	-	TRBV6-1	CASRVPGSTGELFF	TGTGCCAGCAGAGTACCAGGGTCCACCGGGGAGCTGTTTTTT
TRBJ2-5	few	-	TRBV5-6	CASSLWVQGEETQYF	TGTGCCAGCAGCTTGTGGGTCCAGGGTGAGGAGACCCAGTACTTC
TRBJ2-7	-	TRBD2	TRBV5-1	CASYPGGGNYEQYF	TGCGCCAGCTACCCGGGGGGGGGCAACTACGAGCAGTACTTC
TRBJ1-1	few	-	TRBV6-6	CASSYSAGARTEAFF	TGTGCCAGCAGTTACTCGGCAGGGGCGAGGACTGAAGCTTTCTTT
TRBJ2-3	few	TRBD1	TRBV6-5	CASSPGTGFNTQYF	TGTGCCAGCAGTCCCGGGACAGGGTTCAATACGCAGTATTTT
TRBJ2-7	-	TRBD1	TRBV14	CASSQDEGTGWYEQYF	TGTGCCAGCAGCCAAGATGAAGGGACAGGGTGGTACGAGCAGTACTTC
TRBJ2-2	few	TRBD2	TRBV28	CASVAGVFVGELFF	TGTGCCAGCGTAGCGGGAGTTTTTGTCGGGGAGCTGTTTTTT
TRBJ2-7	-	-	TRBV19	CASSIGQGLLYEQYF	TGTGCCAGTAGTATAGGGCAGGGGCTACTCTACGAGCAGTACTTC
TRBJ2-1	few	-	TRBV27	CASSPGGPHNEQFF	TGTGCCAGCAGTCCCGGGGGGCCCCACAATGAGCAGTTCTTC
TRBJ2-2	-	TRBD2	TRBV9	CASSVGIAGAGGELFF	TGTGCCAGCAGCGTAGGAATAGCGGGAGCTGGCGGGGAGCTGTTTTTT
TRBJ2-7	-	TRBD2	TRBV4-1	CASSQEPGGSYEQYF	TGCGCCAGCAGCCAAGAACCCGGGGGGTCCTACGAGCAGTACTTC